This TCR beta chain was observed in a study of CD8 T cells in ankylosing spondylitis. Study findings and constraints: Roughly 8 highly homologous variants formed a TCR beta motif that appeared characteristic of ankylosing spondylitis blood. A number of the motif variants had already been described in reactive arthritis synovial fluid and blood. Disease-linked clones bore a CD8+ phenotype, appearing relatively rarely in peripheral blood.

Quantitative 5'-RACE with molecular barcodes produced the TCR beta libraries. TCRdb used MiXCR to reprocess the 5' RACE reads, holding one entry per CDR3 protein. The sample holds a few hundred thousand distinct CDR3 sequences, 8% seen once. This clonotype turned up a few times. The antigen remains undetermined. Germline V gene data show CDR1 as DFQATT and CDR2 as SNEGSKA (reference sequence). The CDR3 sequence is 13 residues long. The clonotype originates from a male donor with ankylosing spondylitis. Source material: blood, either unsorted or a sorted T cell fraction (not recorded which). The chain carries TRBV20-1 and TRBJ2-7; the match to TRBD1 covers 7 bases. CDR3 in amino acids: CRAEGQISYEQYF. In DNA, the CDR3 is TGCAGGGCCGAGGGACAGATCTCCTACGAGCAGTACTTC.